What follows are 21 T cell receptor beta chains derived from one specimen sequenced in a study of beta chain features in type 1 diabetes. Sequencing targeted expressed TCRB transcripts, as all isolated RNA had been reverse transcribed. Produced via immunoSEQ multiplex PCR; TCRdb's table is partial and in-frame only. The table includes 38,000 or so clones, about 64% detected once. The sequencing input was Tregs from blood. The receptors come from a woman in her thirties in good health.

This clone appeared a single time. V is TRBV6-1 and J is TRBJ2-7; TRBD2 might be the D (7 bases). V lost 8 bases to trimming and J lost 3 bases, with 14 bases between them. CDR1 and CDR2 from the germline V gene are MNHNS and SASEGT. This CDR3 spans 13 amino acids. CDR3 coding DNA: TGTGCCAGCTATAGGGGGAGGGGCTACGAGCAGTACTTC. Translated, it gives CASYRGRGYEQYF.

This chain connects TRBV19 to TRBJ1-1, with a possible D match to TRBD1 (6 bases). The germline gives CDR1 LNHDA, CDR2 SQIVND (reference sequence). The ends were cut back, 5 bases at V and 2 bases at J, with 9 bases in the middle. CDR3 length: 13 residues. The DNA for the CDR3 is TGTGCCAGTAGTCGACAGGCTAACACTGAAGCTTTCTTT. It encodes CASSRQANTEAFF.

This chain's CDR3 is CASSLDLSFGYTF. The DNA for the CDR3 is TGTGCCAGCAGCTTAGATTTATCTTTCGGCTACACCTTC. The V call is TRBV7-9, the J call TRBJ1-2; D not certain. Germline V lookup: CDR1 SEHNR, CDR2 FQNEAQ (reference sequence). This CDR3 is built from 13 residues. The V gene lost 1 base and the J gene lost 8 bases, with 11 bases spanning the gap.

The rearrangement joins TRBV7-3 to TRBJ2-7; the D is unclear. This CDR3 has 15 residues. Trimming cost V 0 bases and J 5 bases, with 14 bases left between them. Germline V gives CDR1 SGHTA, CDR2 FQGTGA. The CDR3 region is CASSLTGSPGNEQYF. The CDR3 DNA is TGTGCCAGCAGCTTAACCGGTTCTCCAGGTAACGAGCAGTACTTC. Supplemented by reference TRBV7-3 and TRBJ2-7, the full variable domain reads GAGVSQTPSNKVTEKGKYVELRCDPISGHTALYWYRQSLGQGPEFLIYFQGTGAADDSGLPNDRFFAVRPEGSVSTLKIQRTERGDSAVYLCASSLTGSPGNEQYFGPGTRLTVT.

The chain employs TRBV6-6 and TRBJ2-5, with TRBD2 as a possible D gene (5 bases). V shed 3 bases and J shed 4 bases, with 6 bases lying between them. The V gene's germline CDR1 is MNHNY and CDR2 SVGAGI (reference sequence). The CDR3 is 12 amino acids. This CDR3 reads CASSYGGETQYF. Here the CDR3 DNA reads TGTGCCAGCAGTTATGGAGGAGAGACCCAGTACTTC.

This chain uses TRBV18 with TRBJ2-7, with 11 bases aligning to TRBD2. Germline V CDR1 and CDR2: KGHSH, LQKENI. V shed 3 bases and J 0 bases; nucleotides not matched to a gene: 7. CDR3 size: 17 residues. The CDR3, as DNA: TGTGCCAGCTCACCGGCTAGCGGGAGGCGCAGCTCCTACGAGCAGTACTTC. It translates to CASSPASGRRSSYEQYF.

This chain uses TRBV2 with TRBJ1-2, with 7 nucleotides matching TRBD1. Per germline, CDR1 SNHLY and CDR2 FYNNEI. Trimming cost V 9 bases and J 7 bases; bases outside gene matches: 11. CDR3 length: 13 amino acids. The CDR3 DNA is TGTGCCAGTCACAGGGGACCCCAAGCTGGCTACACCTTC. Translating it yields CASHRGPQAGYTF.

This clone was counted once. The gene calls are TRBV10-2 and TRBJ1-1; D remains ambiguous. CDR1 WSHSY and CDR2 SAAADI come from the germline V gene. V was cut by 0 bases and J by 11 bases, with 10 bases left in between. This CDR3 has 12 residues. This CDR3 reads CASSESAQRAFF. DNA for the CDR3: TGCGCCAGCAGTGAGTCAGCGCAGCGGGCTTTCTTT.

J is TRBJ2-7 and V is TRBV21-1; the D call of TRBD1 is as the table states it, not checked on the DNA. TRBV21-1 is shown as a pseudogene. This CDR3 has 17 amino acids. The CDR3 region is CASSKRVAQGLSYEQYF. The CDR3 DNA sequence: TGTGCCAGCAGCAAAAGGGTGGCACAGGGGCTTTCCTACGAGCAGTACTTC.

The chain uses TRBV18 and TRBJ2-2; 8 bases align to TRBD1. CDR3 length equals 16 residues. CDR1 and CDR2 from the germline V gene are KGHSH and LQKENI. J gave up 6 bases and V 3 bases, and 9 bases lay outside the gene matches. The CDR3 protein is CASSPSGQGGAGELFF. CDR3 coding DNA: TGTGCCAGCTCACCTTCCGGACAGGGAGGCGCCGGGGAGCTGTTTTTT.

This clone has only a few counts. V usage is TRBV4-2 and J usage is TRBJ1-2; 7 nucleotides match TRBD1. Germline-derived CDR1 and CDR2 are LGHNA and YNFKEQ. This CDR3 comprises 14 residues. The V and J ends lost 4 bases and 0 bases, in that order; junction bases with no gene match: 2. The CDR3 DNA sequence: TGTGCCAGCAGCCCCGGGACAGCTAACTATGGCTACACCTTC. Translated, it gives CASSPGTANYGYTF.

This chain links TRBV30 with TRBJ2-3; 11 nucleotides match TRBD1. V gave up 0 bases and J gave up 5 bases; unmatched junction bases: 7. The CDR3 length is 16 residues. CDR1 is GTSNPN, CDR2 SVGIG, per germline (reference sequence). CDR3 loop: CAWSVPGQGAGDTQYF. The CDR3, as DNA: TGTGCCTGGAGTGTCCCCGGACAGGGGGCAGGAGATACGCAGTATTTT.

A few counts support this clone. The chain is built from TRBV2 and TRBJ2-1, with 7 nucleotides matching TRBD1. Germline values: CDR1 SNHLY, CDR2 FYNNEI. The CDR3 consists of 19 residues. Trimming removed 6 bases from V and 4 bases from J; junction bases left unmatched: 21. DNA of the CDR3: TGTGCCAGCAGCTTAAGACAGGGACGATCATATGGGAGATACAATGAGCAGTTCTTC. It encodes CASSLRQGRSYGRYNEQFF.

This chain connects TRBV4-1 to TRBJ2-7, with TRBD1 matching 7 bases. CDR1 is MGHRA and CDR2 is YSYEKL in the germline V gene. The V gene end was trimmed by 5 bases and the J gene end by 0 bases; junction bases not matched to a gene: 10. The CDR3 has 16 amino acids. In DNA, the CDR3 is TGCGCCAGCAGCGCTACGGGACAGTCAACCTCCTACGAGCAGTACTTC. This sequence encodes CASSATGQSTSYEQYF.

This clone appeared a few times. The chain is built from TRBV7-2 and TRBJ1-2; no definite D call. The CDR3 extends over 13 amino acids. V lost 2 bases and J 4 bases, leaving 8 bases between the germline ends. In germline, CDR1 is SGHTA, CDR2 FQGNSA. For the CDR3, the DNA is TGTGCCAGCAGCTTATCCGGGATCTATGGCTACACCTTC. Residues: CASSLSGIYGYTF.

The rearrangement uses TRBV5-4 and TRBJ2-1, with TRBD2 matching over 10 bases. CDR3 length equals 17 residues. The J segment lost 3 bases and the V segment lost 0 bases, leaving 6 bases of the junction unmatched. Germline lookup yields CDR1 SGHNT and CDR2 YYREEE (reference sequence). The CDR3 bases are TGTGCCAGCAGCTTGGTTAGCGGGAGGCTCCTCTACAATGAGCAGTTCTTC. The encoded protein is CASSLVSGRLLYNEQFF.

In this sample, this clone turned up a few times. The CDR3 DNA sequence: TGCAGCGTCCCTAGTTACGGTGCCGACACCTTC. It yields the protein CSVPSYGADTF. V usage is TRBV29-1 and J usage is TRBJ1-2; D not certain. With 6 bases removed from V and 12 bases from J, the gap between germline ends came to 17 bases. CDR1 is SQVTM and CDR2 is ANQGSEA in the germline V gene. There are 11 residues in the CDR3.

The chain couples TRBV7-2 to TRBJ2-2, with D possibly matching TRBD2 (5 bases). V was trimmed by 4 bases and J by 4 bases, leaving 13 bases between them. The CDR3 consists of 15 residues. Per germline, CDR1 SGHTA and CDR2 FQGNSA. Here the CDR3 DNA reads TGTGCCAGCAGCTGGGGAGTGAGACCCACCGGGGAGCTGTTTTTT. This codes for CASSWGVRPTGELFF.

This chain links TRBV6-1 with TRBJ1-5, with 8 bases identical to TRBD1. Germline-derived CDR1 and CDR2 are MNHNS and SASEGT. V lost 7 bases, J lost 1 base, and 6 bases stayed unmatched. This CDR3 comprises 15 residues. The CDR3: CASTRQGYSNQPQHF. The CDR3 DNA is TGTGCCAGCACCAGACAGGGGTACAGCAATCAGCCCCAGCATTTT.

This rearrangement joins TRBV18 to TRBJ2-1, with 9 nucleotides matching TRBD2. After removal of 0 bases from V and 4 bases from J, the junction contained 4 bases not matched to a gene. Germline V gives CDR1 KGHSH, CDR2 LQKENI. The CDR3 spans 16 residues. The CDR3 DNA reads TGTGCCAGCTCACCACCGGCGACTAGCGGATACAATGAGCAGTTCTTC. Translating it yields CASSPPATSGYNEQFF.

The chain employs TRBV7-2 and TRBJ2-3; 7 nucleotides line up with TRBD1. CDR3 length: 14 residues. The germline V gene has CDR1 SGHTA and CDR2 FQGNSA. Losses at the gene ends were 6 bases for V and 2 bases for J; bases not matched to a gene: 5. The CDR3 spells CASSTGQFTDTQYF. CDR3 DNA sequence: TGTGCCAGCAGTACGGGACAGTTCACAGATACGCAGTATTTT.